Shown below are 25 T cell receptor beta chains from a single sample sequenced in a study of T cells in Graves' hyperthyroidism and ophthalmopathy. RNA transcripts provided the source from which TCR beta CDR3 regions were amplified. TCR CDR3 underwent first-round RT-PCR with the HTBI primer set. Using its own MiXCR run on the multiplex PCR reads, TCRdb lists one record per CDR3 protein. Here the sample spans 490,000 or so distinct CDR3 sequences, about 45% being singletons. The sample consisted of peripheral blood or thyroid tissue (not recorded which). The receptors here all came from an adult woman with Graves' disease, either hyperthyroidism or ophthalmopathy (not recorded which).

V gene TRBV20-1 combines with J gene TRBJ1-5, with 7 bases matching TRBD1. CDR1 DFQATT and CDR2 SNEGSKA come from the germline V gene (reference sequence). Unmatched junction bases numbered 8, after V lost 4 bases and J lost 2 bases. The CDR3 is 15 residues long. Written as DNA, the CDR3 is TGCAGTGCTAAAACAGGGGTCGGGGGCAATCAGCCCCAGCATTTT. This encodes CSAKTGVGGNQPQHF.

The sample holds many counts of this clonotype. The chain employs TRBV5-1 and TRBJ2-7; D uncertain. The CDR3 is 13 residues long. With 0 bases removed from V and 3 bases from J, the gap between germline ends came to 7 bases. The germline V gene encodes CDR1 SGHRS and CDR2 YFSETQ. CDR3 amino acids: CASSLAPDYEQYF. The CDR3 DNA reads TGCGCCAGCAGCTTGGCCCCAGACTACGAGCAGTACTTC.

V usage is TRBV29-1 and J usage is TRBJ2-6; TRBD1 matches at 8 bases. V shed 5 bases, J shed 4 bases, and the junction held 4 bases outside the gene matches. This CDR3 region has 14 residues. Germline values: CDR1 SQVTM, CDR2 ANQGSEA. CDR3: CSVSRGPGANVLTF. Written as DNA, the CDR3 is TGCAGCGTTAGCAGGGGGCCCGGGGCCAACGTCCTGACTTTC.

The chain is built from TRBV7-6 and TRBJ2-2; 9 bases are a match to TRBD2. J lost 6 bases, V lost 1 base, and 0 bases had no gene match. Germline lookup yields CDR1 SGHVS and CDR2 FNYEAQ. The CDR3 sequence is 14 residues long. CDR3 nucleotides: TGTGCCAGCAGCTTAGGCGGGAGGGCCGGGGAGCTGTTTTTT. As protein: CASSLGGRAGELFF.

This clonotype turned up a few times. This chain joins TRBV11-2 and TRBJ1-1; D gene ambiguous. Germline CDR1 is SGHAT and CDR2 is FQNNGV. CDR3 length equals 15 residues. V dropped 1 base and J dropped 0 bases, with 9 bases sitting between them. In DNA, the CDR3 is TGTGCCAGCAGCTTAGGGCTTCGGCTGAACACTGAAGCTTTCTTT. Protein: CASSLGLRLNTEAFF. Together with reference TRBV11-2 and TRBJ1-1, the CDR3 gives the full variable domain: EAGVAQSPRYKIIEKRQSVAFWCNPISGHATLYWYQQILGQGPKLLIQFQNNGVVDDSQLPKDRFSAERLKGVDSTLKIQPAKLEDSAVYLCASSLGLRLNTEAFFGQGTRLTVV.

The chain has TRBV10-3 and TRBJ2-1; 7 bases are shared with TRBD1. Unmatched junction bases numbered 8, after V lost 2 bases and J lost 4 bases. Germline-derived CDR1 and CDR2 are ENHRY and SYGVKD. CDR3 size: 16 residues. CDR3 nucleotide sequence: TGTGCCATCAGTGAGGGGAAAGGACAGGTGTACAATGAGCAGTTCTTC. Translated, it gives CAISEGKGQVYNEQFF.

This sequence joins TRBV11-2 and TRBJ2-5; D is uncertain. The CDR3 runs 11 residues. The germline V gene has CDR1 SGHAT and CDR2 FQNNGV. Trimming removed 7 bases from V and 3 bases from J, with 6 bases in between. The CDR3 DNA reads as TGTGCCAGCACCAGAAAAGAGACCCAGTACTTC. Its protein product is CASTRKETQYF.

This clonotype was recorded at least ten times. The chain links TRBV5-1 to TRBJ2-5, with D maybe TRBD2 (6 bases). The length of the CDR3 is 13 residues. With 2 bases removed from V and 7 bases from J, the gap between germline ends came to 12 bases. Germline values: CDR1 SGHRS, CDR2 YFSETQ. CDR3: CASSLTGEVTQYF. The CDR3 DNA follows: TGCGCCAGCAGCTTAACGGGAGAGGTGACCCAGTACTTC.

The rearrangement joins TRBV20-1 to TRBJ2-7, with unresolved D. Trimming took 6 bases from V and 2 from J, leaving 14 bases between them. The CDR3 runs 13 residues. CDR1 is DFQATT and CDR2 is SNEGSKA in the germline V gene (reference sequence). The CDR3 loop is CSAGRLATYEQYF. The CDR3 nucleotides read TGCAGTGCAGGGCGACTGGCGACCTACGAGCAGTACTTC.

The rearrangement uses TRBV5-5 and TRBJ1-1; D unresolved. Trimming took off 6 bases at V and 1 base at J, with 13 bases between the two ends. CDR1 SGHKS and CDR2 YYEKEE come from the germline V gene (reference sequence). CDR3 length: 14 amino acids. The CDR3 sequence: CASTEHGRNTEAFF. CDR3 DNA sequence: TGTGCCAGCACCGAGCACGGGAGGAACACTGAAGCTTTCTTT.

The chain carries TRBV6-1 and TRBJ2-7; D possibly matches TRBD1 or TRBD2 (5 bases each). Germline assignment: CDR1 MNHNS and CDR2 SASEGT. With 4 bases removed from V and 2 bases from J, the gap between germline ends came to 12 bases. The CDR3 covers 14 residues. CDR3 sequence: CASSVRDEAYEQYF. In DNA, the CDR3 is TGTGCCAGCAGTGTCCGGGACGAGGCCTACGAGCAGTACTTC.

J is TRBJ2-1 and V is TRBV2; tentatively, D is TRBD2 (6 bases). Germline V gene data show CDR1 as SNHLY and CDR2 as FYNNEI. CDR3 length: 14 residues. V gave up 4 bases and J gave up 5 bases, with 12 bases separating them. The CDR3, as DNA: TGTGCCAGCAGTGCTGGGCGGGACCACAATGAGCAGTTCTTC. Translating gives CASSAGRDHNEQFF. The variable domain in full, completed from reference TRBV2 and TRBJ2-1, reads EPEVTQTPSHQVTQMGQEVILRCVPISNHLYFYWYRQILGQKVEFLVSFYNNEISEKSEIFDDQFSVERPDGSNFTLKIRSTKLEDSAMYFCASSAGRDHNEQFFGPGTRLTVL.

This clonotype was counted at least ten times. The chain recombines TRBV7-9 with TRBJ1-1; possible D gene TRBD1, 6 bases. CDR3 length: 16 residues. Trimming shortened V by 2 bases and J by 1 base, and 14 bases separated the two germline ends. The germline V gene encodes CDR1 SEHNR and CDR2 FQNEAQ (reference sequence). CDR3 residues: CASSLIGGNGNTEAFF. As DNA, the CDR3 is TGTGCCAGCAGCTTAATAGGGGGTAACGGGAACACTGAAGCTTTCTTT.

The V gene is TRBV24-1, the J gene TRBJ1-6; 8 nucleotides match TRBD1. J was trimmed by 0 bases and V by 5 bases; bases with no gene match: 14. This CDR3 is built from 20 residues. Germline V gene sequence: CDR1 KGHDR, CDR2 SFDVKD. CDR3 nucleotide sequence: TGTGCCACCAGTGCCTTAAGAGACCCGGGACAGGACTCCTATAATTCACCCCTCCACTTT. Protein product: CATSALRDPGQDSYNSPLHF.

The chain carries TRBV7-9 and TRBJ2-7, with D possibly matching TRBD2 (5 bases). Deletions cut 4 bases from V and 12 bases from J, with 16 bases between. Per the germline V gene, CDR1 is SEHNR and CDR2 is FQNEAQ (reference sequence). This CDR3 is built from 12 residues. The CDR3 reads CASSSRALEGYF. The CDR3 nucleotides are TGTGCCAGCAGCTCTCGGGCCCTCGAGGGGTACTTC.

The table lists this clonotype with many counts. The chain recombines TRBV20-1 with TRBJ1-5, with unresolved D. Germline V gene lookup returns CDR1 DFQATT and CDR2 SNEGSKA (reference sequence). V lost 0 bases, J lost 1 base, and 7 bases lay in between. The CDR3 is 14 residues long. This CDR3 is CSARDRSSNQPQHF. The CDR3 DNA reads as TGCAGTGCTAGAGATAGGTCGAGCAATCAGCCCCAGCATTTT.

A word on this clonotype: This likely comes from a read error, as the CDR3 has no conserved phenylalanine or tryptophan at its end. J is TRBJ2-5 and V is TRBV7-9, with TRBD2 matching over 8 bases. Germline V CDR1 and CDR2: SEHNR, FQNEAQ (reference sequence). J lost 5 bases, V lost 3 bases, and 11 bases had no gene match. This CDR3 is 16 amino acids long. For the CDR3, the DNA is TGTGCCAGCAGCTTGATCCCCACGGGAGGGGGGGAGACCCAGTACCTC. Encoded protein: CASSLIPTGGGETQYL.

This clonotype came up many times. This chain connects TRBV5-4 to TRBJ1-1; D remains ambiguous. Trimming took 5 bases from V and 1 from J, leaving 12 bases between them. The CDR3 loop spans 14 amino acids. From germline, CDR1 is SGHNT and CDR2 YYREEE (reference sequence). In DNA, the CDR3 is TGTGCCAGCAGAACAAAAGGTACGAACACTGAAGCTTTCTTT. Translated: CASRTKGTNTEAFF.

This clonotype was counted many times. The V gene is TRBV7-2, the J gene TRBJ1-1, with 7 bases identical to TRBD1. The CDR3 runs 12 residues. Germline lookup yields CDR1 SGHTA and CDR2 FQGNSA. V shed 3 bases, J shed 11 bases, and the junction held 6 bases outside the gene matches. CDR3 sequence (DNA): TGTGCCAGCAGCTTTAGCCAGGGGGTGGCTTTCTTT. Its protein product is CASSFSQGVAFF.

The chain combines TRBV5-1 with TRBJ1-1, with no clear D. The CDR3 has 13 amino acids. V was trimmed by 0 bases and J by 3 bases, leaving 6 bases between them. The germline CDR1 and CDR2 sequences are SGHRS and YFSETQ. DNA for the CDR3: TGCGCCAGCAGCTTGGGTGAGGACACTGAAGCTTTCTTT. Translated, it gives CASSLGEDTEAFF.

The chain is built from TRBV7-8 and TRBJ2-7, with 7 bases that match TRBD2. Germline V gene data show CDR1 as SGHVS and CDR2 as FQNEAQ. CDR3 length: 20 amino acids. Unmatched junction bases numbered 20, after V lost 3 bases and J lost 0 bases. The CDR3 region is CASSFPGETSRCFSSYEQYF. CDR3 coding DNA: TGTGCCAGCAGCTTTCCAGGAGAGACTAGCAGATGCTTTAGCTCCTACGAGCAGTACTTC.

This clonotype was found many times. This sequence joins TRBV7-9 and TRBJ1-1, with no clear D. This CDR3 comprises 16 residues. Germline loops: CDR1 SEHNR, CDR2 FQNEAQ (reference sequence). V was trimmed by 5 bases and J by 0 bases, leaving 16 bases between them. CDR3 residues: CASSPAGQYMNTEAFF. The CDR3 nucleotides read TGTGCCAGCAGCCCGGCGGGTCAGTACATGAACACTGAAGCTTTCTTT.

The J gene is TRBJ1-1, the V gene TRBV29-1, with 8 positions matching TRBD1. Looked up from germline, CDR1 is SQVTM and CDR2 is ANQGSEA. J lost 2 bases, V lost 8 bases, and 13 bases had no gene match. The CDR3 length is 15 residues. This CDR3 reads CSSTGTGQLNTEAFF. The DNA for the CDR3 is TGCAGCAGTACCGGGACAGGCCAACTAAACACTGAAGCTTTCTTT.

The chain couples TRBV5-1 to TRBJ1-5; D perhaps matches TRBD1 (5 bases). This CDR3 spans 17 amino acids. Per the germline V gene, CDR1 is SGHRS and CDR2 is YFSETQ. The V gene lost 3 bases and the J gene lost 6 bases, with 22 bases spanning the gap. CDR3 amino acids: CASSSNPSQGKSQPQHF. The CDR3 nucleotides read TGCGCCAGCAGCTCGAATCCATCGCAGGGAAAGAGTCAGCCCCAGCATTTT.

In this sample, this clonotype turned up once. The chain carries TRBV5-1 and TRBJ1-4; D is unclear. This CDR3 has 13 amino acids. Germline V gives CDR1 SGHRS, CDR2 YFSETQ. V dropped 4 bases and J dropped 5 bases, with 9 bases sitting between them. The CDR3 sequence is CASSRVANEKLFF. CDR3 nucleotides: TGCGCCAGCAGCCGTGTGGCGAATGAAAAACTGTTTTTT.